Ten or more counts support the clone carrying this TCR beta chain. Its antigen is undetermined. MiXCR was run by TCRdb on the 5' RACE reads, yielding one entry per CDR3 protein. In the table there are some 340,000 distinct CDR3 sequences, over 4% of which are singletons. The entry originates in a study of T cells after yellow fever vaccination. The study, taken as a whole, reports: Repertoires obtained by FACS sorting could include abundant clonotypes that entered as contaminants from the bulk population. The secondary response showed a weaker magnitude and a faster peak, day 5 versus 15. Post-booster repertoires contained most primary-vaccination clones again (about 95% CD4, 88% CD8). Some clonotypes, a small share, were shared between CD4 and CD8 compartments.

The CDR3 consists of 15 residues. The germline CDR1 and CDR2 sequences are SGHAT and FQNNGV. The junction had 3 bases not matched to a gene; V was cut back by 1 base and J by 7 bases. Sequenced material: PBMCs, taken 5 days after the yellow fever booster vaccination. The chain carries TRBV11-2 and TRBJ1-6; 8 nucleotides match TRBD1. This sequence was found in a man aged 18 to 29 who received the YFV17D yellow fever vaccine. CDR3 loop: CASSLGTGINSPLHF. The CDR3 nucleotides are TGTGCCAGCAGCTTAGGGACAGGGATAAATTCACCCCTCCACTTT.